A single sample gave rise to the 23 T cell receptor beta chains below, sequenced in a study of blood T cell repertoires in COVID-19. Sequencing used immunoSEQ multiplex PCR; TCRdb keeps in-frame clones, though not all of them. The table records around 200,000 clones, around 86% of them present only once. Sequenced input: PBMCs or T cells enriched from blood (not recorded which). These receptors came from a man in his forties with acute COVID-19.

This chain links TRBV6-1 with TRBJ1-6; D remains unclear. Germline CDR1 reads MNHNS; CDR2 reads SASEGT. The CDR3 has 17 amino acids. V lost 4 bases, J lost 0 bases, and 13 bases lay in between. For the CDR3, the DNA is TGTGCCAGCAGTGGGAGATTCAGCAGCTCCTATAATTCACCCCTCCACTTT. It specifies CASSGRFSSSYNSPLHF.

This rearrangement joins TRBV5-1 to TRBJ2-7; D is perhaps TRBD1 (6 bases). The CDR3 sequence is 14 residues long. V shed 4 bases and J shed 4 bases, with 15 bases lying between them. The germline V gene has CDR1 SGHRS and CDR2 YFSETQ. CDR3 sequence reads: CASSQPGTLYEQYF. In DNA form, the CDR3 reads TGCGCCAGCAGCCAGCCCGGGACATTATACGAGCAGTACTTC.

The chain joins TRBV18 to TRBJ2-3; 8 positions agree with TRBD2. The CDR3 is made up of 16 amino acids. Germline loops: CDR1 KGHSH, CDR2 LQKENI. V lost 2 bases and J lost 11; bases outside the gene matches: 15. The CDR3, as DNA: TGTGCCAGCTCACCAAGCGGGGGACCCCAGATACGGAAGCAGTATTTT. It encodes CASSPSGGPQIRKQYF.

The chain is built from TRBV29-1 and TRBJ2-1; a possible D gene is TRBD2 (6 bases). The germline gives CDR1 SQVTM, CDR2 ANQGSEA. CDR3 length: 10 residues. The V gene lost 7 bases and the J gene lost 9 bases, with 10 bases spanning the gap. CDR3 in DNA: TGCAGCGCTAACGGGGGTGAGCAGTTCTTC. It encodes CSANGGEQFF.

This chain uses TRBV6-1 with TRBJ2-7; tentative D call: TRBD1 (5 bases). V lost 2 bases and J 0 bases, leaving 11 bases between the germline ends. The CDR3 has 15 residues. Germline CDR1 reads MNHNS; CDR2 reads SASEGT. CDR3 loop: CASSELRGSSYEQYF. CDR3 nucleotide sequence: TGTGCCAGCAGTGAATTAAGGGGTTCCTCCTACGAGCAGTACTTC.

The chain carries TRBV5-1 and TRBJ2-2; D possibly corresponds to TRBD2 (5 bases). CDR3 length: 14 residues. CDR1 and CDR2 from the germline V gene are SGHRS and YFSETQ. V was clipped by 5 bases and J by 4 bases, with 12 bases between them. In nucleotides, the CDR3 is TGCGCCAGCAGGGACTCCCTTAGCACCGGGGAGCTGTTTTTT. It encodes CASRDSLSTGELFF.

The sample holds one count of this clone. This sequence joins TRBV7-8 and TRBJ2-6; no clear D. The V gene lost 3 bases and the J gene lost 3 bases, with 3 bases spanning the gap. The CDR3 spans 13 residues. Per the germline V gene, CDR1 is SGHVS and CDR2 is FQNEAQ. The DNA for the CDR3 is TGTGCCAGCAGCTTTAATGGGGCCAACGTCCTGACTTTC. Amino acids: CASSFNGANVLTF.

V usage is TRBV11-2 and J usage is TRBJ2-1; the match to TRBD2 covers 12 bases. Germline lookup yields CDR1 SGHAT and CDR2 FQNNGV. The CDR3 totals 19 residues. Trimming at V came to 2 bases and at J to 7 bases, leaving 15 bases not matched to a gene. The CDR3 is CASSLSVGRLAGVRNEQFF. The CDR3 DNA follows: TGTGCCAGCAGCTTATCGGTAGGACGACTAGCGGGAGTTCGGAATGAGCAGTTCTTC.

The gene calls are TRBV27 and TRBJ2-5; perhaps TRBD2 as D (6 bases). This CDR3 is built from 14 residues. Between the trimmed V and J ends, which lost 3 bases and 4 bases, there was a span of 12 bases. The germline CDR1 and CDR2 sequences are MNHEY and SMNVEV (reference sequence). Here the CDR3 DNA reads TGTGCCAGCAGTTTTACCCCCGGGGGAGAGACCCAGTACTTC. Translated: CASSFTPGGETQYF.

The V and J genes are TRBV28 and TRBJ1-6; D ambiguous. The germline V gene encodes CDR1 MDHEN and CDR2 SYDVKM. This CDR3 region has 12 residues. V lost 9 bases and J lost 8, with 11 bases in between. The CDR3 spells CASYQADSPLHF. The CDR3 DNA sequence: TGTGCCAGTTACCAAGCGGATTCACCCCTCCACTTT.

The chain employs TRBV11-1 and TRBJ1-4; D uncertain. V was clipped by 0 bases and J by 0 bases, with 5 bases between them. This CDR3 is 15 amino acids long. Germline CDR1 reads SGHAT; CDR2 reads FQDESV (reference sequence). As DNA, the CDR3 is TGTGCCAGCAGCTTAGCGACTACAACTAATGAAAAACTGTTTTTT. It is translated as CASSLATTTNEKLFF.

This clone was observed a single time. The chain employs TRBV7-2 and TRBJ2-1, with D maybe TRBD2 (5 bases). The germline V gene has CDR1 SGHTA and CDR2 FQGNSA. V lost 5 bases and J lost 5, with 10 bases in between. This CDR3 region has 13 residues. The CDR3 coding sequence is TGTGCCAGCAGCGGGCGGGCCCACAATGAGCAGTTCTTC. Protein: CASSGRAHNEQFF.

The J gene is TRBJ1-2, the V gene TRBV6-4; 7 bases are shared with TRBD1. Germline CDR1 reads MRHNA; CDR2 reads SNTAGT. V dropped 4 bases and J dropped 6; count of bases not matched to a gene: 17. The CDR3 totals 17 residues. CDR3 amino acids: CASSANPGTAGVDGYTF. DNA for the CDR3: TGTGCCAGCAGTGCCAACCCCGGGACAGCCGGGGTCGATGGCTACACCTTC.

A single count supports this clone. The V gene is TRBV4-1, the J gene TRBJ1-2; 7 nucleotides line up with TRBD1. The CDR3 is made up of 15 amino acids. CDR1 and CDR2 (germline): MGHRA, YSYEKL. Germline trimming cut 0 bases from V and 8 bases from J; bases unmatched to any gene: 9. CDR3 coding DNA: TGCGCCAGCAGCCAAGAGGGTCGGGCAGGGGGAGGCTACACCTTC. This codes for CASSQEGRAGGGYTF.

This CDR3 reads CASSLDSNQPQHF. CDR3 nucleotides: TGCGCCAGCAGCTTGGATAGTAATCAGCCCCAGCATTTT. The chain combines TRBV5-1 with TRBJ1-5, with unresolved D. V lost 0 bases and J 4 bases, leaving 5 bases between the germline ends. Per germline, CDR1 SGHRS and CDR2 YFSETQ. The CDR3 spans 13 residues.

This rearrangement joins TRBV28 to TRBJ1-6; the D is unclear. CDR3 length: 14 residues. V lost 1 base and J lost 12, with 13 bases in between. Germline lookup yields CDR1 MDHEN and CDR2 SYDVKM. CDR3 in DNA: TGTGCCAGCAGTTTATACGTCTCTGCGGGACCCCTCCACTTT. Translated: CASSLYVSAGPLHF. Full variable domain (remainder filled in from reference TRBV28 and TRBJ1-6): DVKVTQSSRYLVKRTGEKVFLECVQDMDHENMFWYRQDPGLGLRLIYFSYDVKMKEKGDIPEGYSVSREKKERFSLILESASTNQTSMYLCASSLYVSAGPLHFGNGTRLTVT.

The chain has TRBV4-3 and TRBJ2-2; the match to TRBD2 covers 8 bases. Germline V gene sequence: CDR1 LGHNA, CDR2 YSLEER. V lost 0 bases, J lost 1 base, and 4 bases stayed unmatched. The CDR3 contains 17 residues. The CDR3 DNA reads TGCGCCAGCAGCCAAGAAACGGGAGGGTTGAACACCGGGGAGCTGTTTTTT. Its translation is CASSQETGGLNTGELFF.

V usage is TRBV4-1 and J usage is TRBJ1-2; possibly TRBD1 for D (5 bases). In germline, CDR1 is MGHRA, CDR2 YSYEKL. V lost 4 bases to trimming and J lost 3 bases, with 9 bases between them. The CDR3 spans 13 residues. The CDR3 nucleotides read TGCGCCAGCAGCCCGGACACAGACTATGGCTACACCTTC. This gives the protein CASSPDTDYGYTF.

The CDR3 nucleotides are TGTGCCAGCAGCTTGTCTGAGTCCCCTAGGAGCCAGTACTTC. It specifies CASSLSESPRSQYF. This rearrangement joins TRBV7-9 to TRBJ2-5; D not resolved. Germline V lookup: CDR1 SEHNR, CDR2 FQNEAQ (reference sequence). The CDR3 sequence is 14 residues long. Trimming left V 3 bases short and J 10 bases short, with 18 bases between.

The count of this clone is one. J is TRBJ1-2 and V is TRBV10-3; 8 bases agree with TRBD1. This CDR3 has 15 amino acids. The germline gives CDR1 ENHRY, CDR2 SYGVKD. V lost 7 bases and J lost 1; bases outside the gene matches: 8. CDR3 DNA sequence: TGTGCCATCACGGGAACACAGGGGGTTAACTATGGCTACACCTTC. The encoded protein is CAITGTQGVNYGYTF.

The chain carries TRBV29-1 and TRBJ2-7, with a possible D match to TRBD1 (5 bases). Deletions cut 5 bases from V and 7 bases from J, with 12 bases between. Looked up from germline, CDR1 is SQVTM and CDR2 is ANQGSEA. The CDR3 sequence is 11 residues long. The CDR3 coding sequence is TGCAGCGTTCAGGGTTCTGGGGAGCAGTACTTC. It is translated as CSVQGSGEQYF.

The V call is TRBV7-3, the J call TRBJ2-1; the match to TRBD2 covers 9 bases. CDR1 is SGHTA, CDR2 FQGTGA, per germline. The CDR3 spans 16 residues. V lost 3 bases, J lost 3 bases, and 6 bases stayed unmatched. Here the CDR3 reads CASSFSGLAFYNEQFF. DNA of the CDR3: TGTGCCAGCAGCTTCAGCGGACTAGCGTTCTACAATGAGCAGTTCTTC. Together with reference TRBV7-3 and TRBJ2-1, the CDR3 gives the full variable domain: GAGVSQTPSNKVTEKGKYVELRCDPISGHTALYWYRQSLGQGPEFLIYFQGTGAADDSGLPNDRFFAVRPEGSVSTLKIQRTERGDSAVYLCASSFSGLAFYNEQFFGPGTRLTVL.

The chain recombines TRBV4-1 with TRBJ2-7; 13 nucleotides line up with TRBD2. The V gene end was trimmed by 4 bases and the J gene end by 3 bases; junction bases not matched to a gene: 3. CDR3 length: 15 amino acids. Germline lookup yields CDR1 MGHRA and CDR2 YSYEKL. CDR3 nucleotide sequence: TGCGCCAGCAGCCCCCGGACTAGCGGGGGCTACGAGCAGTACTTC. Its protein is CASSPRTSGGYEQYF.